The sequence of this TCR beta chain was determined in a study of cytomegalovirus exposure and HLA in healthy donors. Study-wide background: Assignment to the Caucasian-associated ancestry cluster applied to about 80% of the approximately 400 genotyped donors.

The CDR3 is 15 amino acids. The J segment lost 3 bases and the V segment lost 5 bases, leaving 7 bases of the junction unmatched. Germline V gives CDR1 SGHVS, CDR2 FQNEAQ. Note on this clone: The antigen is not known.

Study-level points and caveats: Accurate prediction of most subjects' HLA-A and HLA-B alleles from TCR beta sequences was reported. CMV antigen specificity was confirmed in vitro for three CMV-associated chains.

Primers for the PCR totalled 60 Vbeta and 13 Jbeta. Clones were sequenced by immunoSEQ multiplex PCR, and TCRdb holds only the in-frame ones, with some missing. In total, the table holds just over 80,000 clones. The sequenced sample was PBMCs. The receptor comes from a woman aged 30 to 39 in good health and CMV-seronegative. This rearrangement joins TRBV7-8 to TRBJ2-1; TRBD1 matches at 7 bases. CDR3 DNA sequence: TGTGCCAGCAGCACTCGACAGGGTTTCTACAATGAGCAGTTCTTC. It specifies CASSTRQGFYNEQFF. Complete variable domain (other parts from reference TRBV7-8 and TRBJ2-1): GAGVSQSPRYKVAKRGQDVALRCDPISGHVSLFWYQQALGQGPEFLTYFQNEAQLDKSGLPSDRFFAERPEGSVSTLKIQRTQQEDSAVYLCASSTRQGFYNEQFFGPGTRLTVL.